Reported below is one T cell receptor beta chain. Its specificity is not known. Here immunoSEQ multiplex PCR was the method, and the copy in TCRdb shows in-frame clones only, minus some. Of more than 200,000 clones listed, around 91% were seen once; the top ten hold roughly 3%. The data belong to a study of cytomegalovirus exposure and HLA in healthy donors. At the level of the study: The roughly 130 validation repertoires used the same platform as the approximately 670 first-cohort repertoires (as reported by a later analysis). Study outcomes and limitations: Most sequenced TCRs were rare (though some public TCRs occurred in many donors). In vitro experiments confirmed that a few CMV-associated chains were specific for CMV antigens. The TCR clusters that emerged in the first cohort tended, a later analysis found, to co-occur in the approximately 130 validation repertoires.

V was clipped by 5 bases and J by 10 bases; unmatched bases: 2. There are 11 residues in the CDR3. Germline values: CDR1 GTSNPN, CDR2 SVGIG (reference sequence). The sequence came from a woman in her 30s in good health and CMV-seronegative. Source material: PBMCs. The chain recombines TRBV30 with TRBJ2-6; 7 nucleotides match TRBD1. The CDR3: CAWGQVNVLTF. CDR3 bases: TGTGCCTGGGGACAGGTAAACGTCCTGACTTTC. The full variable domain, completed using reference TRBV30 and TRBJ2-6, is SQTIHQWPATLVQPVGSPLSLECTVEGTSNPNLYWYRQAAGRGLQLLFYSVGIGQISSEVPQNLSASRPQDRQFILSSKKLLLSDSGFYLCAWGQVNVLTFGAGSRLTVL.